This entry describes one T cell receptor (beta chain). This sample was taken from a study of blood T cell repertoires in COVID-19. Overall study: Material from acute and convalescent COVID-19 was sourced from the United States, Italy and Spain. T cells, B-cell-depleted T cells, or PBMCs supplied cDNA or gDNA.

In the original workflow: Reference gene primer amplification yielded estimated nucleated cell counts. The assay was immunoSEQ multiplex PCR, and TCRdb's table has in-frame clones only and misses some. The V and J calls and the clone size are those of that table, but D and trimming were determined from the DNA. This table holds about 210,000 clones, 84% found once. The CDR3 has 14 residues. V was shortened by 0 bases and J by 7 bases, with 11 bases between the two germline ends. In germline, CDR1 is SGDLS, CDR2 YYNGEE. Material for sequencing was peripheral blood. V usage is TRBV9 and J usage is TRBJ2-1, with a weak D call TRBD2 (5 bases). This TCR was sampled from a man aged 35-49 years who had recovered from COVID-19. This chain's CDR3 is CASSVDLAGNEQFF. The CDR3 nucleotides read TGTGCCAGCAGCGTAGACCTAGCAGGTAATGAGCAGTTCTTC.